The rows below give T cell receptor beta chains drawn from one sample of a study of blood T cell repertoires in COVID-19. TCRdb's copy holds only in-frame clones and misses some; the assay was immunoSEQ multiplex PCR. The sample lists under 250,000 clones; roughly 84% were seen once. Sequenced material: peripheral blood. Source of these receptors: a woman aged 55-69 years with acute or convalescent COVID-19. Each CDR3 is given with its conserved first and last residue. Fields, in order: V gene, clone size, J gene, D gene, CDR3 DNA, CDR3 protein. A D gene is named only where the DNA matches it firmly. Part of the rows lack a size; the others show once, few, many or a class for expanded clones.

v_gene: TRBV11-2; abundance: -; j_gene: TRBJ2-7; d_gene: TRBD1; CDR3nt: TGTGCCAGCAGCTTAGTAGGGACAGGGAGCTACGAGCAGTACTTC; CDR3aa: CASSLVGTGSYEQYF
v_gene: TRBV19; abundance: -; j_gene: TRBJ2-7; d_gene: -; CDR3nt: TGTGCCAGTAGTGATACATACGAGCAGTACTTC; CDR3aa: CASSDTYEQYF
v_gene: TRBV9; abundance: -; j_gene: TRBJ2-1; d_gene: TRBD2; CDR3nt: TGTGCCAGCAGCGTAGGCGGGGGGCTAACCAGCTCCTACAATGAGCAGTTCTTC; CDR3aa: CASSVGGGLTSSYNEQFF
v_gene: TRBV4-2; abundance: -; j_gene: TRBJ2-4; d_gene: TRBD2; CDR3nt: TGTGCCAGCAGCCAAGATCCATCAACTCAGCGGGGGGCAGGAAACATTCAGTACTTC; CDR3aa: CASSQDPSTQRGAGNIQYF
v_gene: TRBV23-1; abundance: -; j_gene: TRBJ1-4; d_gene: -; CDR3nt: TGCGCCAGCAGTCTCCAGCGGGCAACTAATGAAAAACTGTTTTTT; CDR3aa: CASSLQRATNEKLFF
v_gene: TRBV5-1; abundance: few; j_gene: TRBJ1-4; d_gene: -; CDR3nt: TGCGCCAGCAGCCGGGGGGCAGCACTGACAACTAATGAAAAACTGTTTTTT; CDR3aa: CASSRGAALTTNEKLFF
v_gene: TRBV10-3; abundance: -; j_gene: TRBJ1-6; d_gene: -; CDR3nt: TGTGCCATCAGTGGTAACGGGTCGAATTCACCCCTCCACTTT; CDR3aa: CAISGNGSNSPLHF
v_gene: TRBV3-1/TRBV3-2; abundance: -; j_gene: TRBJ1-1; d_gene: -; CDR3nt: TGTGCCAGCAGAATTTCAGACAGCCCGAACACTGAAGCTTTCTTT; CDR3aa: CASRISDSPNTEAFF
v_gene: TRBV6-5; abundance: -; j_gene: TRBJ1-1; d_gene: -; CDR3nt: TGTGCCAGCAGCCGGGGAAGGAACACTGAAGCTTTCTTT; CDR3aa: CASSRGRNTEAFF
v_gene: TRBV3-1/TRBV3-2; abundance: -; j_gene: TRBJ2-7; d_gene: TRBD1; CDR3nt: TGTGCCAGCAGCCAACGGGACAGGGACTACGAGCAGTACTTC; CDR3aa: CASSQRDRDYEQYF
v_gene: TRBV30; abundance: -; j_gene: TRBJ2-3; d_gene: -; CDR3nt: TGTGCCTGGAGCATTGGTACTAGCCGCACAGATACGCAGTATTTT; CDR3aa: CAWSIGTSRTDTQYF
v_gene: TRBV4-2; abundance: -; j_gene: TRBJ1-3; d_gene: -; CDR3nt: TGTGCCAGCAGCCGAGCTACTCTACCCTCTGGAAACACCATATATTTT; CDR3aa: CASSRATLPSGNTIYF
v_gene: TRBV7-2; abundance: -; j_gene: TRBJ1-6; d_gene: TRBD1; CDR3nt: TGTGCCAGCAGCTCTCGACAGGGGGACAATTCACCCCTCCACTTT; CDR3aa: CASSSRQGDNSPLHF
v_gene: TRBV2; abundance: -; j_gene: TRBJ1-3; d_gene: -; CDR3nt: TGTGCCAGCAGTGTATCTTCTGGAAACACCATATATTTT; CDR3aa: CASSVSSGNTIYF
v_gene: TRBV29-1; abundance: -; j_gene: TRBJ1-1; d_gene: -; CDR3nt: TGCAGCGTTGGGGGCAAGAACACTGAAGCTTTCTTT; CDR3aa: CSVGGKNTEAFF
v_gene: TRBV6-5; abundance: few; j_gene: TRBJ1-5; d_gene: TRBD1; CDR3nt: TGTGCCAGCAGTCCCTTGAGGGGGCGCAATCAGCCCCAGCATTTT; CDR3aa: CASSPLRGRNQPQHF
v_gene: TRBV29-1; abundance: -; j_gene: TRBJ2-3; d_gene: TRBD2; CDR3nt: TGCAGCGTTGAAGGACTAGCGCCAAGGGGGGATACGCAGTATTTT; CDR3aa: CSVEGLAPRGDTQYF
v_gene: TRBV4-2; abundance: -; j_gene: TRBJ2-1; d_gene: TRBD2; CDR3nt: TGTGCCAGCAGCCGATTAGCGGGGAGCTCCTACAATGAGCAGTTCTTC; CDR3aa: CASSRLAGSSYNEQFF
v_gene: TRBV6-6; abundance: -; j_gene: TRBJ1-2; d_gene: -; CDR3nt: TGTGCCAGCAGTTACTCGACCCCGGCGGCTGGCCGAGGCTACACCTTC; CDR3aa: CASSYSTPAAGRGYTF
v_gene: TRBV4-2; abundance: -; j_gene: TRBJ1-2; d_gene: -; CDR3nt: TGTGCCAGCAGCCAAGATAGCCTCCCGAAAAGTGGCTACACCTTC; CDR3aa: CASSQDSLPKSGYTF
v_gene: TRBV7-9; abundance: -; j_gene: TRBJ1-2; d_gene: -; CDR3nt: TGTGCCAGCAGCTTGTGGGAGACAGGATACTATGGCTACACCTTC; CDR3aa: CASSLWETGYYGYTF
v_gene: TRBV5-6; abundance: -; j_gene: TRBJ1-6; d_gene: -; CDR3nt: TGTGCCAGCAGCTTGAGTCTGACAGCTCTTAATTCACCCCTCCACTTT; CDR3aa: CASSLSLTALNSPLHF
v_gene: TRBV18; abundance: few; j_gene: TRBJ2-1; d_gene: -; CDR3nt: TGTGCCAGCTCACCACTGTCCCTAGCAGGCAATGAGCAGTTCTTC; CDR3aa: CASSPLSLAGNEQFF
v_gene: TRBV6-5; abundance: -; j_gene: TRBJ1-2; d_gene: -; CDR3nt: TGTGCCAGTCAGGGACAACCTAACTATGGCTACACCTTC; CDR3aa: CASQGQPNYGYTF
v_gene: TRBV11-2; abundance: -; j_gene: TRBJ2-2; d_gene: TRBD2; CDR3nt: TGTGCCAGCAGGGGGGAGCGGGGTGTGTACACCGGGGAGCTGTTTTTT; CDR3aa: CASRGERGVYTGELFF
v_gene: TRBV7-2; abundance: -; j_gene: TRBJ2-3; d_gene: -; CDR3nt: TGTGCCAGCAGCTCGACCCGGGTGGCCACAGATACGCAGTATTTT; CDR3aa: CASSSTRVATDTQYF
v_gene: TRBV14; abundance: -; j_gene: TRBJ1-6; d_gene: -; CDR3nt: TGTGCCAGCAGCCAAGAAGGCAGGGTCTTTCGTTCACCCCTCCACTTT; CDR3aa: CASSQEGRVFRSPLHF
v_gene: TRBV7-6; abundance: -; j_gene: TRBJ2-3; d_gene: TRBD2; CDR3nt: TGTGCCAGCAGCTTACCGGGACTAGCGGCCACAGATACGCAGTATTTT; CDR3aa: CASSLPGLAATDTQYF
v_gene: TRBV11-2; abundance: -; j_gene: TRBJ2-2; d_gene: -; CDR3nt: TGTGCCAGCAACCGCCCGGGAACCGGGGAGCTGTTTTTT; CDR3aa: CASNRPGTGELFF
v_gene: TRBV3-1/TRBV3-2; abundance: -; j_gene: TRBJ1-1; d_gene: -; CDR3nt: TGTGCCAGCAGCCAACGGGATGGGAAAACTGAAGCTTTCTTT; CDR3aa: CASSQRDGKTEAFF
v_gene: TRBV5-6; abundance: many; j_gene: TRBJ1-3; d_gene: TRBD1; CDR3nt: TGTGCCAGCAGCATGGACAGGGCCAACACCATATATTTT; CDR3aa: CASSMDRANTIYF
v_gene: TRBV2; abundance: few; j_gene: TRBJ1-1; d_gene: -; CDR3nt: TGTGCCAGCAGTGGCGACACTGAAGCTTTCTTT; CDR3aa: CASSGDTEAFF
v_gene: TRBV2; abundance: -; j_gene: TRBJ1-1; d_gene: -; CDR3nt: TGTGCCAGCAGTGCTTTGAGTGCTTTCTTT; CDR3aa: CASSALSAFF
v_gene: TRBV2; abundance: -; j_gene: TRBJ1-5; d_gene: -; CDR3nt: TGTGCCAGCAGTGATGGACTACAGAGTGGGAATCAGCCCCAGCATTTT; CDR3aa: CASSDGLQSGNQPQHF
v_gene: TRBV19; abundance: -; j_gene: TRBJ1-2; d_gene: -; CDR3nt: TGTGCCAGTAGTATAGATAGCAGGGCTCGCTATGGCTACACCTTC; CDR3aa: CASSIDSRARYGYTF
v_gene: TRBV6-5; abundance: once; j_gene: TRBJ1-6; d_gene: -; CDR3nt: TGTGCCAGCAGTTACGGGCCACTTGGGCCCCTCCACTTT; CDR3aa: CASSYGPLGPLHF
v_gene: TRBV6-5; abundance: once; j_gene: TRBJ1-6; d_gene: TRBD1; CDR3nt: TGTGCCAGCAGTCCGGACAGGGGGTATTCACCCCTCCACTTT; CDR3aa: CASSPDRGYSPLHF
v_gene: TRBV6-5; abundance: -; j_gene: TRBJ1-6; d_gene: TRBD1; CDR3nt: TGTGCCAGTACCGGGACAGGGTATTCACCCCTCCACTTT; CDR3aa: CASTGTGYSPLHF
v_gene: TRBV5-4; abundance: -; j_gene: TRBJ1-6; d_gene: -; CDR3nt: TGTGCCAGCAGCTTGCGACAGGATAATTCACCCCTCCACTTT; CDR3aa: CASSLRQDNSPLHF
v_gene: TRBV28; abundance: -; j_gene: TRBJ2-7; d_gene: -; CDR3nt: TGTGCCAGCAGTTTAGGGTTTCGAGGGTCTCCCTACGAGCAGTACTTC; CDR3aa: CASSLGFRGSPYEQYF
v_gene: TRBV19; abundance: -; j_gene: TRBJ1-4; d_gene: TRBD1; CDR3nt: TGTGCCAGTAGTACTTCGAAAGGGACAGGAGGCGAAAAACTGTTTTTT; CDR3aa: CASSTSKGTGGEKLFF
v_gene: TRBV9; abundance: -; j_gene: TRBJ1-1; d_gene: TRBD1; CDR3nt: TGTGCCAGCAGCGAAGGGACAGTCACTGAAGCTTTCTTT; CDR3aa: CASSEGTVTEAFF
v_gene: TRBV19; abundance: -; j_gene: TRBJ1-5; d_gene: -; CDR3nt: TGTGCCAGTAGTGCCCGACGGGGGGCCAATCAGCCCCAGCATTTT; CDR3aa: CASSARRGANQPQHF
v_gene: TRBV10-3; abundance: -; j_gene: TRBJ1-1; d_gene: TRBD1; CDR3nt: TGTGCCATCAGACCGGGGACAGGGGGACCGAACACTGAAGCTTTCTTT; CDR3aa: CAIRPGTGGPNTEAFF
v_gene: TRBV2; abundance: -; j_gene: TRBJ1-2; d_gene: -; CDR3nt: TGTGCCAGCAGCCTCGAAACAATCCGGTCGGGAACTGGCTACACCTTC; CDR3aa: CASSLETIRSGTGYTF
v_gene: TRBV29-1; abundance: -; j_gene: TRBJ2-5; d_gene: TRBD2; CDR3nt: TGCAGCGTTGAAGATCTTGGGGGGGGAGAGACCCAGTACTTC; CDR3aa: CSVEDLGGGETQYF
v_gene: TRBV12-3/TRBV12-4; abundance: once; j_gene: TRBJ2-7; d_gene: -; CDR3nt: TGTGCCAGCAGTTCAGGGAATGAGCAGTACTTC; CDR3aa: CASSSGNEQYF
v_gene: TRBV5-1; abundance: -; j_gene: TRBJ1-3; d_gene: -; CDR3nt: TGCGCCAGCAGGAGGGCTTCCCCAGGAAACACCATATATTTT; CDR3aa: CASRRASPGNTIYF
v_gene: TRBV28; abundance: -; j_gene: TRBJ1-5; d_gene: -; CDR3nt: TGTGCCAGCAGTCCCCTAGTTCAGCCCCAGCATTTT; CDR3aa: CASSPLVQPQHF
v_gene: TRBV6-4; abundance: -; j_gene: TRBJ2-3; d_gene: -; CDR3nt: TGTGCCAGCAGTGTGGGGCCGACAGATACGCAGTATTTT; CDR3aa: CASSVGPTDTQYF
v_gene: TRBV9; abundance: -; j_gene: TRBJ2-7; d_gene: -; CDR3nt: TGTGCCAGCAGCGCGACTGGAAGCTCCTACGAGCAGTACTTC; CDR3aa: CASSATGSSYEQYF